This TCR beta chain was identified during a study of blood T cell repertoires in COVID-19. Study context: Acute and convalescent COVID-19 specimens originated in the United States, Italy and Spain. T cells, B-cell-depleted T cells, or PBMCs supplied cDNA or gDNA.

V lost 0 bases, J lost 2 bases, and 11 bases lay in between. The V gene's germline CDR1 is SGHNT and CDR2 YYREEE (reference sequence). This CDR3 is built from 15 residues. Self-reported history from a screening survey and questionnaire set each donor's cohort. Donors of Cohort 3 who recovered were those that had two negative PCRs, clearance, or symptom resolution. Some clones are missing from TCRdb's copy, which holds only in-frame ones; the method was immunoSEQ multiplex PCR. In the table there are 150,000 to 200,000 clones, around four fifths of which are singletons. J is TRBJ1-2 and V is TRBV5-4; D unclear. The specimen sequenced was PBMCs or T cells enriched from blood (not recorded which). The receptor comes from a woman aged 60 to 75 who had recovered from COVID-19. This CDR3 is CASSLAGSVNYGYTF. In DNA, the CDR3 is TGTGCCAGCAGCTTGGCCGGGTCGGTGAACTATGGCTACACCTTC.